This T cell receptor (beta chain) stems from a study of a mutant IDH1 vaccine in newly diagnosed glioma. The wider study: The study started vaccination 4-6 weeks after radiotherapy alone, or with temozolomide cycles.

V was clipped by 6 bases and J by 4 bases, with 19 bases between them. The CDR3 is 15 residues long. Germline lookup yields CDR1 MNHNY and CDR2 SVGAGI (reference sequence). Measured with immunoSEQ multiplex PCR; TCRdb has only the in-frame clones, and not every one. The sample carries approximately 35,000 clones, over 50% recorded once. For this clone: No antigen is known for it.

Stated time point: week 5, during vaccination. A 20-mer mutant IDH1 peptide at 300 ug was injected subcutaneously with topical imiquimod. This receptor was identified in a woman between 18 and 29 years old with glioma. The sequenced sample was PBMCs, obtained from a glioma patient whose treatment included an IDH1 peptide vaccine. J is TRBJ2-7 and V is TRBV6-6; perhaps TRBD2 as D (5 bases). The CDR3 reads CASSPGGFGNYEQYF. CDR3 sequence (DNA): TGTGCCAGCAGCCCCGGAGGCTTCGGAAATTACGAGCAGTACTTC.